This T cell receptor (beta chain) was sequenced for a study of T cells in Graves' hyperthyroidism and ophthalmopathy. On the study more broadly: At the time of initial diagnosis and before any treatment, peripheral blood was collected.

At least ten counts were recorded for this clonotype. Its target is unknown. In making diagnoses, clinical symptoms, serum thyroxine and TRAb, thyroid ultrasound and orbital computed tomography were all used. The CDR3 regions of TCR beta were amplified from RNA transcripts. RT-PCR in the first round (using the HTBI primer set) targeted the TCR CDR3. Each CDR3 protein gets one entry after TCRdb re-called the multiplex PCR reads with MiXCR. This sample has approximately 520,000 distinct CDR3 sequences, with about 24% found just once. Losses at the gene ends were 1 base for V and 1 base for J; bases not matched to a gene: 5. The CDR3 length is 16 residues. Germline loops: CDR1 SGHNT, CDR2 YYREEE (reference sequence). Study-level results: Most thyroid clonotypes expanded above 0.001 were also detected in blood. The authors' 13 V-J model separated ophthalmopathy from stable hyperthyroidism.

The TCR sequence derives from a woman in her twenties or thirties with Graves' ophthalmopathy. The sample taken for sequencing was blood. The V gene is TRBV5-4, the J gene TRBJ2-7, with 10 nucleotides matching TRBD1. CDR3 amino acids: CASSLLGGQGSYEQYF. The CDR3 bases are TGTGCCAGCAGCTTGCTCGGGGGACAGGGGTCCTACGAGCAGTACTTC.